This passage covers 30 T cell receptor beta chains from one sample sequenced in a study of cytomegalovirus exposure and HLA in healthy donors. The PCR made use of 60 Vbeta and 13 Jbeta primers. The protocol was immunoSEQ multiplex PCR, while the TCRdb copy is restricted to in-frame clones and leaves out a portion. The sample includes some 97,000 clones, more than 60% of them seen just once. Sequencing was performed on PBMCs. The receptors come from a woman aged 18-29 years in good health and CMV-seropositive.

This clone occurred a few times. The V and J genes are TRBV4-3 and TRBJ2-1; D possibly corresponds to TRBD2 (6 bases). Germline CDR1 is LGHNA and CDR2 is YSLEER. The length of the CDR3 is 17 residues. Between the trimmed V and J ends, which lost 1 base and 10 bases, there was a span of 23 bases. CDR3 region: CASSQGRMAGTSWEQFF. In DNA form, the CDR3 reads TGCGCCAGCAGCCAAGGCAGGATGGCGGGGACCAGTTGGGAGCAGTTCTTC.

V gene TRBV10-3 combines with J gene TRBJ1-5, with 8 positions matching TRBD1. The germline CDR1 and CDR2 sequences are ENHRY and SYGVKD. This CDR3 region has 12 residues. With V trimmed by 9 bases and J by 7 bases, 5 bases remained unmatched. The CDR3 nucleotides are TGTGCCATAGGGACAGGTAGCCAGCCCCAGCATTTT. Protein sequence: CAIGTGSQPQHF.

The CDR3 here is CASSSLRAGLYEQYF. The DNA of the CDR3 is TGTGCCAGCAGCTCCCTCCGAGCGGGCCTCTACGAGCAGTACTTC. The chain has TRBV6-6 and TRBJ2-7; tentatively, D is TRBD2 (6 bases). Germline CDR1 and CDR2: MNHNY and SVGAGI (reference sequence). CDR3 length equals 15 residues. Trimming pared 6 bases from V and 3 bases from J, leaving 18 bases between.

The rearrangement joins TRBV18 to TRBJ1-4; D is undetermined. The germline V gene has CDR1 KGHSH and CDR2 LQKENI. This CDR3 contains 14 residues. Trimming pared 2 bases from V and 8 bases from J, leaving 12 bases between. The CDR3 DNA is TGTGCCAGCTCACCAGCGCCGGGGAACGAAAAACTGTTTTTT. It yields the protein CASSPAPGNEKLFF.

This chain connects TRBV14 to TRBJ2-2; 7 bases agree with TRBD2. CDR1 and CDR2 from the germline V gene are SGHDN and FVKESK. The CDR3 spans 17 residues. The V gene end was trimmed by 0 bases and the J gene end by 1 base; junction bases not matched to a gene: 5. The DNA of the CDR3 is TGTGCCAGCAGCCAAGATTTTACGGGAGGGAACACCGGGGAGCTGTTTTTT. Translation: CASSQDFTGGNTGELFF. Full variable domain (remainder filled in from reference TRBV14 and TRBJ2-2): EAGVTQFPSHSVIEKGQTVTLRCDPISGHDNLYWYRRVMGKEIKFLLHFVKESKQDESGMPNNRFLAERTGGTYSTLKVQPAELEDSGVYFCASSQDFTGGNTGELFFGEGSRLTVL.

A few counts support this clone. CDR3 protein: CASRPWEASNTGELFF. CDR3 DNA sequence: TGTGCCAGCAGACCGTGGGAGGCCTCGAACACCGGGGAGCTGTTTTTT. The chain recombines TRBV27 with TRBJ2-2, with D possibly being TRBD2 (6 bases). Trimming cost V 6 bases and J 0 bases, with 14 bases left between them. The CDR3 covers 16 residues. Germline V gives CDR1 MNHEY, CDR2 SMNVEV (reference sequence).

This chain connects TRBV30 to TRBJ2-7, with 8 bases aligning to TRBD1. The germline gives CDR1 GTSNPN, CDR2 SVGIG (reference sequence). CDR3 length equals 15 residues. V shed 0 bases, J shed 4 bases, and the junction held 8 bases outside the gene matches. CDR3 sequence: CAWSVGGTGKYEQYF. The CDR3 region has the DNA TGTGCCTGGAGTGTAGGGGGGACAGGCAAGTACGAGCAGTACTTC.

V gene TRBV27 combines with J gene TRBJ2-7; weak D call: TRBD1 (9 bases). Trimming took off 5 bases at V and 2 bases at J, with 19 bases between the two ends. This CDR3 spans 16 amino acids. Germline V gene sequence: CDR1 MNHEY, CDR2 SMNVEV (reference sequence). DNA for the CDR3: TGTGCCAGCAGTGCCGGGAGGGGACAGGGAGCCTACGAGCAGTACTTC. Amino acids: CASSAGRGQGAYEQYF.

In DNA form, the CDR3 reads TGTGCCAGCAGCTCTAGCGGGGGGACCTACGAGCAGTACTTC. Amino acid sequence: CASSSSGGTYEQYF. The genes are TRBV5-6 and TRBJ2-7, with 11 nucleotides matching TRBD2. The V and J ends lost 3 bases and 2 bases, in that order; junction bases with no gene match: 1. This CDR3 has 14 residues. The V gene's germline CDR1 is SGHDT and CDR2 YYEEEE. Looking up the rest from reference TRBV5-6 and TRBJ2-7 gives the full variable domain: DAGVTQSPTHLIKTRGQQVTLRCSPKSGHDTVSWYQQALGQGPQFIFQYYEEEERQRGNFPDRFSGHQFPNYSSELNVNALLLGDSALYLCASSSSGGTYEQYFGPGTRLTVT.

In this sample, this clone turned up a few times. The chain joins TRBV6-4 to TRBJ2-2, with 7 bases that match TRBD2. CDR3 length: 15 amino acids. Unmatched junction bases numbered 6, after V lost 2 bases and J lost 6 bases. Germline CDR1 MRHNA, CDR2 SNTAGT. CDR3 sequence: CASSDVGGHPGELFF. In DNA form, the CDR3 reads TGTGCCAGCAGTGACGTGGGAGGGCACCCCGGGGAGCTGTTTTTT.

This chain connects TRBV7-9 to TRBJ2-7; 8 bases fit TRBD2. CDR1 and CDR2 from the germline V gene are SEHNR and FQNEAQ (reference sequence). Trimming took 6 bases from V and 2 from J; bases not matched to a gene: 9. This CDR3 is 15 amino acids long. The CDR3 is CASRPTSATTYEQYF. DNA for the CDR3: TGTGCCAGCAGACCGACTAGCGCCACTACCTACGAGCAGTACTTC.

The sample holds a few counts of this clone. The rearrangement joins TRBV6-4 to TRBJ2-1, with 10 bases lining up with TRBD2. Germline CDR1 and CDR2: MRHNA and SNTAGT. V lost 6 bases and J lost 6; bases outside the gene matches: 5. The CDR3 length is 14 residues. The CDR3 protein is CASSQREGGNEQFF. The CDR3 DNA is TGTGCCAGCAGCCAGCGGGAGGGAGGCAATGAGCAGTTCTTC.

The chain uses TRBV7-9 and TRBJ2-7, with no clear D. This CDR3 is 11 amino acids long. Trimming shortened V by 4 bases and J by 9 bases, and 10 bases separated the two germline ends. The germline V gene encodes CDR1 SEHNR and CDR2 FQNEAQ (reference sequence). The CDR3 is CASSSSFGQYF. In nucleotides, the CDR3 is TGTGCCAGCAGCTCTAGTTTCGGGCAGTACTTC.

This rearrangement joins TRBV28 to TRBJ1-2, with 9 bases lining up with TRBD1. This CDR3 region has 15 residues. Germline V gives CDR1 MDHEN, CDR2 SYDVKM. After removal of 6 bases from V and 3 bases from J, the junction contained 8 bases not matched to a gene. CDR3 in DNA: TGTGCCAGCAGGCGGCGCCGGGACAGGGACTATGGCTACACCTTC. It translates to CASRRRRDRDYGYTF.

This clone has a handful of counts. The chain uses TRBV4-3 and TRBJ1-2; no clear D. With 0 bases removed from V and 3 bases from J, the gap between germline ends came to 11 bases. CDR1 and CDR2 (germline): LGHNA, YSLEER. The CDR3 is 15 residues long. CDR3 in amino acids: CASSQDVRGYYGYTF. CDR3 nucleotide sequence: TGCGCCAGCAGCCAAGATGTTCGGGGTTACTATGGCTACACCTTC.

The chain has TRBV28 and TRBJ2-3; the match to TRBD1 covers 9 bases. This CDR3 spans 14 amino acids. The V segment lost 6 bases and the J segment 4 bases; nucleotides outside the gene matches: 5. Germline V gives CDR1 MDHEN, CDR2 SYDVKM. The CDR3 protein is CASSPRDRADTQYF. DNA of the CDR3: TGTGCCAGCAGCCCGCGGGACAGGGCAGATACGCAGTATTTT.

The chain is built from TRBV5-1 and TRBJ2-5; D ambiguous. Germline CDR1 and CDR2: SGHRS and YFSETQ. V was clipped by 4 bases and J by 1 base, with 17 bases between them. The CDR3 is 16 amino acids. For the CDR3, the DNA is TGCGCCAGCAGCCTTCCCTCTGTTTTTAGCCAAGAGACCCAGTACTTC. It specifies CASSLPSVFSQETQYF.

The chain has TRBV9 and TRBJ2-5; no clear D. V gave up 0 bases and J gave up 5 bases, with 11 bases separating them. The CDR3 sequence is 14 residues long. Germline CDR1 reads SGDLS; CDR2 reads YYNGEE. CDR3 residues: CASSVGQVEETQYF. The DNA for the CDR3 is TGTGCCAGCAGCGTAGGGCAGGTCGAGGAGACCCAGTACTTC.

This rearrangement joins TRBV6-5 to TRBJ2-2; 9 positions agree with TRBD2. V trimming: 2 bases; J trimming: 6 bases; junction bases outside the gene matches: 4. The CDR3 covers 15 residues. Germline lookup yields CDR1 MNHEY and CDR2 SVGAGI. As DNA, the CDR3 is TGTGCCAGCAGTTACGGGACTAGCAGTGCCGGGGAGCTGTTTTTT. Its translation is CASSYGTSSAGELFF.

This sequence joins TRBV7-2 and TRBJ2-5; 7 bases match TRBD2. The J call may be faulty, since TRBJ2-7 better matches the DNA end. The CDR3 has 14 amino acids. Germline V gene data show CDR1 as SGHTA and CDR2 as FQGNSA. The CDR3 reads CASSLRGLDNEQYF. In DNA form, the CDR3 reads TGTGCCAGCAGCTTACGAGGACTAGACAACGAGCAGTACTTC.

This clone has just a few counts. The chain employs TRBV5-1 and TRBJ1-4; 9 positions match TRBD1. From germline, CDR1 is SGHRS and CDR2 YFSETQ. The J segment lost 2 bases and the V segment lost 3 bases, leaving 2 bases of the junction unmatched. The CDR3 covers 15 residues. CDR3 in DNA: TGCGCCAGCAGCTCAGACAGGGGGACTAATGAAAAACTGTTTTTT. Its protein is CASSSDRGTNEKLFF.

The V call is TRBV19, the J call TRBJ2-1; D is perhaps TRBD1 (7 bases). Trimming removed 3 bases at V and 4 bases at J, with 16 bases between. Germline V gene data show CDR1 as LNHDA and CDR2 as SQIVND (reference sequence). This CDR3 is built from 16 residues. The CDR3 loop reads CASSIGGGPLYNEQFF. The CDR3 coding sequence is TGTGCCAGTAGTATCGGAGGGGGCCCCCTTTACAATGAGCAGTTCTTC. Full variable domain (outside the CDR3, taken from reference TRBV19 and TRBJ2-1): DGGITQSPKYLFRKEGQNVTLSCEQNLNHDAMYWYRQDPGQGLRLIYYSQIVNDFQKGDIAEGYSVSREKKESFPLTVTSAQKNPTAFYLCASSIGGGPLYNEQFFGPGTRLTVL.

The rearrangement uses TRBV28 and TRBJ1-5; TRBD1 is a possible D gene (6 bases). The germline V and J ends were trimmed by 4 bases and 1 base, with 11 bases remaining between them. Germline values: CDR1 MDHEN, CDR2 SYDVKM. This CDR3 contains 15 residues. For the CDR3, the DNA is TGTGCCAGCAGTTCCGTACAGGGAAGCAATCAGCCCCAGCATTTT. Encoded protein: CASSSVQGSNQPQHF. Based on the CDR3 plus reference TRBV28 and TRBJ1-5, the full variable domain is DVKVTQSSRYLVKRTGEKVFLECVQDMDHENMFWYRQDPGLGLRLIYFSYDVKMKEKGDIPEGYSVSREKKERFSLILESASTNQTSMYLCASSSVQGSNQPQHFGDGTRLSIL.

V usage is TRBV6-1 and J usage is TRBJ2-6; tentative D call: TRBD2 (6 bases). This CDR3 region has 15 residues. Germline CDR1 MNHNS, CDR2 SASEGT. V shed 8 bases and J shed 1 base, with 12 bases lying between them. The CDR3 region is CASGGTHSGANVLTF. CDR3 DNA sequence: TGTGCCAGCGGAGGGACGCATTCTGGGGCCAACGTCCTGACTTTC.

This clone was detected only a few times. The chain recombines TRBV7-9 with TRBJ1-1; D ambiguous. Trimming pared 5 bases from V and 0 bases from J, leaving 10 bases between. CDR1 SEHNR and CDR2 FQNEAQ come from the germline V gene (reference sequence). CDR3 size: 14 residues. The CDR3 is CASSGQAMNTEAFF. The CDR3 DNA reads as TGTGCCAGCAGCGGCCAGGCGATGAACACTGAAGCTTTCTTT.

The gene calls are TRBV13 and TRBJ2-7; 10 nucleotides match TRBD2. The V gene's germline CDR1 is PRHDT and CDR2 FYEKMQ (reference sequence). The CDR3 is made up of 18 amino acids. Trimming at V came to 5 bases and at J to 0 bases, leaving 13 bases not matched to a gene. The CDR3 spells CASSPPPGLAVSSYEQYF. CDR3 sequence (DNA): TGTGCCAGCAGCCCCCCGCCAGGACTAGCGGTTAGCTCCTACGAGCAGTACTTC. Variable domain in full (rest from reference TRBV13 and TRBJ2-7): AAGVIQSPRHLIKEKRETATLKCYPIPRHDTVYWYQQGPGQDPQFLISFYEKMQSDKGSIPDRFSAQQFSDYHSELNMSSLELGDSALYFCASSPPPGLAVSSYEQYFGPGTRLTVT.

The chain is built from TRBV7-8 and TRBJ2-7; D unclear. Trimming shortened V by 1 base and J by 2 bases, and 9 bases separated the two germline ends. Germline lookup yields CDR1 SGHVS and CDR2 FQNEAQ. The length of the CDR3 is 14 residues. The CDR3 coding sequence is TGTGCCAGCAGCTTAGTTGGCAGCGCCTACGAGCAGTACTTC. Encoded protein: CASSLVGSAYEQYF. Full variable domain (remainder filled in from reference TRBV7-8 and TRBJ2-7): GAGVSQSPRYKVAKRGQDVALRCDPISGHVSLFWYQQALGQGPEFLTYFQNEAQLDKSGLPSDRFFAERPEGSVSTLKIQRTQQEDSAVYLCASSLVGSAYEQYFGPGTRLTVT.

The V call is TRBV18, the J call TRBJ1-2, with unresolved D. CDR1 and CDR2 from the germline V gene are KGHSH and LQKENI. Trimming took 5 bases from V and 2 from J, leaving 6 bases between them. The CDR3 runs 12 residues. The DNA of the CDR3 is TGTGCCAGCTCAGGGGAGAACTATGGCTACACCTTC. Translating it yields CASSGENYGYTF. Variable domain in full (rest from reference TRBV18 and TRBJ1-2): NAGVMQNPRHLVRRRGQEARLRCSPMKGHSHVYWYRQLPEEGLKFMVYLQKENIIDESGMPKERFSAEFPKEGPSILRIQQVVRGDSAAYFCASSGENYGYTFGSGTRLTVV.

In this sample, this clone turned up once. CDR3 DNA: TGTGCCAGCAGCTATACAGGGTTAGCTAGAGCTTTCTTT. Its protein is CASSYTGLARAFF. The V call is TRBV5-8, the J call TRBJ1-1, with D possibly TRBD1 on 6 matching bases. The CDR3 sequence is 13 residues long. Germline loops: CDR1 SGHTS, CDR2 YDEGEE. Trimming removed 3 bases at V and 10 bases at J, with 16 bases between.

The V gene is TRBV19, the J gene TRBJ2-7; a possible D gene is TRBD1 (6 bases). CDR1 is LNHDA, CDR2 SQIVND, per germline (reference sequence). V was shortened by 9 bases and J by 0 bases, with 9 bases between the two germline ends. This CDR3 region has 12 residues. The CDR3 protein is CASGTYSYEQYF. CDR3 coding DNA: TGTGCCAGCGGGACATACTCCTACGAGCAGTACTTC.